This T cell receptor (beta chain) was recovered during a study of blood T cells in healthy people across ages. Study at large: Using template switching, researchers captured about one barcoded beta molecule for each two T cells. Study-wide results and limits: From one million sequenced T cells, diversity estimates were lower bounds.

Details on this clonotype: Its antigen is not identified.

For the second PCR, which ran for roughly 6 to 11 cycles, a sample-barcoded 5' primer and a J-beta primer mix were used. TCRdb recomputed calls from the 5' RACE reads with MiXCR, one row per CDR3 protein. The data show some 760,000 distinct CDR3 sequences, around 25% seen once. V shed 6 bases, J shed 7 bases, and the junction held 9 bases outside the gene matches. CDR3 length: 14 residues. In germline, CDR1 is SQVTM, CDR2 ANQGSEA. The same data also went into a second study, on T cells of mothers and their children.

The rearrangement joins TRBV29-1 to TRBJ1-2, with TRBD1 matching 12 bases. Sequenced material: blood. The sequence came from a boy younger than 18 in good health. The CDR3 protein is CSVSSGQGALGYTF. CDR3 coding DNA: TGCAGCGTGTCATCGGGACAGGGGGCGCTTGGCTACACCTTC.